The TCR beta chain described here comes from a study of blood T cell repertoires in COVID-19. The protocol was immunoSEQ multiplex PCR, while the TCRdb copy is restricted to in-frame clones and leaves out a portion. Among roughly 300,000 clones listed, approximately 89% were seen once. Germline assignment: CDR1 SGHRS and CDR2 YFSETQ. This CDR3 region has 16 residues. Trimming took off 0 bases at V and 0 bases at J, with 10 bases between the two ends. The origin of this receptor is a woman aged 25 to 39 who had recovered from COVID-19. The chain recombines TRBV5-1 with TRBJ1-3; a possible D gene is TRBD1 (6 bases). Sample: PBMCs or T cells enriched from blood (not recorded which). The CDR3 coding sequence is TGCGCCAGCAGCTTGGCCGGACAGCGCTCTGGAAACACCATATATTTT. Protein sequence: CASSLAGQRSGNTIYF.